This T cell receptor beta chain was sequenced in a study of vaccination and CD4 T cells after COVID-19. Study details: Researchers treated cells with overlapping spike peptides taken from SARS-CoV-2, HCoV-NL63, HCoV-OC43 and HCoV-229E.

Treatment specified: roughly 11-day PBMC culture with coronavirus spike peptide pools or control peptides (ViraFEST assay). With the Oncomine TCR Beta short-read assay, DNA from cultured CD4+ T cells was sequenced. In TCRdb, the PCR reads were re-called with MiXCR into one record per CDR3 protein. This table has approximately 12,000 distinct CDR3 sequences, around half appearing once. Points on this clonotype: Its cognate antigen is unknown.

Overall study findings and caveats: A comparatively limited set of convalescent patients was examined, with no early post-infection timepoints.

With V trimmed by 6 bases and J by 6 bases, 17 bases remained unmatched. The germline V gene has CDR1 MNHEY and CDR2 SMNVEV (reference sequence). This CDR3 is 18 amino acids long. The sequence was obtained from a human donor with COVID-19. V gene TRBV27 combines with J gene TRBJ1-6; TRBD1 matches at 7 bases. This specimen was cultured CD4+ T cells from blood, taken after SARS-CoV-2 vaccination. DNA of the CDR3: TGTGCCAGCAGACCCATACCGCAGGGGGTAGGTTTTAATTCACCCCTCCACTTT. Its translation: CASRPIPQGVGFNSPLHF.